This T cell receptor beta chain came from a study of a mutant IDH1 vaccine in newly diagnosed glioma. Study summary: At weeks 1, 3, 5, 7, 11, 15, 19 and 23, patients received a vaccination, eight in all.

The time point denotes: week 23, last vaccination. Vaccinated patients received 300 ug of mutant IDH1 20-mer peptide per dose, with topical imiquimod. The study enrolled donors with new WHO grade 3 or 4 IDH1-mutant, ATRX-lost astrocytomas. Comments on this clone: The antigen is unknown.

Sequenced by immunoSEQ multiplex PCR; TCRdb stores in-frame clones only, minus some. The data show 75,000 to 80,000 clones, more than 80% seen once. Trimming cost V 3 bases and J 1 base, with 8 bases left between them. CDR3 size: 14 residues. In germline, CDR1 is MNHEY, CDR2 SMNVEV (reference sequence). This chain links TRBV27 with TRBJ2-3; D not certain. The TCR sequence derives from a woman in her fifties or sixties with glioma. Sequencing used PBMCs, obtained from a glioma patient whose treatment included an IDH1 peptide vaccine. In DNA form, the CDR3 reads TGTGCCAGCAGTTTGCGGCAGGGCACAGATACGCAGTATTTT. The encoded protein is CASSLRQGTDTQYF.